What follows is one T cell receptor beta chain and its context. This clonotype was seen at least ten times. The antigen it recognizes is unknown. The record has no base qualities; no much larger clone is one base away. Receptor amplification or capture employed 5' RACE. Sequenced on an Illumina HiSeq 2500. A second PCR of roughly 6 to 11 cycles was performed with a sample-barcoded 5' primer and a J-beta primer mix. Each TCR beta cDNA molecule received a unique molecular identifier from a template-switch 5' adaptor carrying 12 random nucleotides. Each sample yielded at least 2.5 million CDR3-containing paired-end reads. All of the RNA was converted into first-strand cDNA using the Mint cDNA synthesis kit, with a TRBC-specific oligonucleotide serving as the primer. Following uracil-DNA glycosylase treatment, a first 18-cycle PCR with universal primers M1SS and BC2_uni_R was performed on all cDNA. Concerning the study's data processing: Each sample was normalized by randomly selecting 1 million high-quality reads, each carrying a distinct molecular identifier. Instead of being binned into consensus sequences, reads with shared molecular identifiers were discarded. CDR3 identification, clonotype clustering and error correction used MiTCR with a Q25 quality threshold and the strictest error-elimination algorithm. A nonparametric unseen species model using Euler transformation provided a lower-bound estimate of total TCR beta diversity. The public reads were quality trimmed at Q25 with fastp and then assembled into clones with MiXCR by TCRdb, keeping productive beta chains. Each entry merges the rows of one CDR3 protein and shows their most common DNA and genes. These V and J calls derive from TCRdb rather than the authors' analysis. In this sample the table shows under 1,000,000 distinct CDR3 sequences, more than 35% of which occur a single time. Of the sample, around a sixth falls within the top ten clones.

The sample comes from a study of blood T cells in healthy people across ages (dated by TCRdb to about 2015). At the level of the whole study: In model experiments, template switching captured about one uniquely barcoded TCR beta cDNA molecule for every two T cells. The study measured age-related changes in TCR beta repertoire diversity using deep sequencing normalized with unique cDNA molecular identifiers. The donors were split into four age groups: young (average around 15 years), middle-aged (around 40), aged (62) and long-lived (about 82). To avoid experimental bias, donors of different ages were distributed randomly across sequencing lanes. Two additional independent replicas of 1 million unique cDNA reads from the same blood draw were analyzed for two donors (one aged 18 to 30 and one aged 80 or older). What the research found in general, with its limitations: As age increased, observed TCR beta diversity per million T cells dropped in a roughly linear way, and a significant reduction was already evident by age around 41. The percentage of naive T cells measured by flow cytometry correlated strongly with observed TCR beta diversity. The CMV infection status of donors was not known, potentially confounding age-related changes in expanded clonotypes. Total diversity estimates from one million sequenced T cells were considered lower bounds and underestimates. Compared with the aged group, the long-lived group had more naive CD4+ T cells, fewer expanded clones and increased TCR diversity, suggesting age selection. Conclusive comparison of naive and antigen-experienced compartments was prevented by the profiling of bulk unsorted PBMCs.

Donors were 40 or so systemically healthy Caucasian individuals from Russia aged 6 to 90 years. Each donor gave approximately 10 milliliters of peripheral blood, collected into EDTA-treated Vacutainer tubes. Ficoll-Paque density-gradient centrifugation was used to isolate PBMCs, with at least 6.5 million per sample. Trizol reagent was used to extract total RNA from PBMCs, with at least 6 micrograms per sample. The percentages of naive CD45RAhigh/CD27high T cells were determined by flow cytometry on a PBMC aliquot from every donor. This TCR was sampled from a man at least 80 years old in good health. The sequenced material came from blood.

The DNA is TGTGCCAGCAGAGCGACAGGGTTGGAGACCCAGTACTTC. Its protein product is CASRATGLETQYF. The rearrangement combines TRBV27 with TRBJ2-5, with 7 middle bases fitting TRBD1. The germline V gene (reference sequence) yields MNHEY for CDR1 and SMNVEV for CDR2. Germline trimming amounts to 6 bases on V and 5 bases on J, with 6 as the count of junction bases outside the gene matches. Including the terminal cysteine and phenylalanine, the CDR3 comprises 13 residues. Just the 39-base CDR3 DNA is kept, in frame starting at base 1.